This paragraph covers one T cell receptor beta chain sequence. CD45RO-negative, CCR7-selected cells formed the naive CD8 fraction, which excluded terminally differentiated effector memory CD45RA+ cells. How the authors handled the data: With immunoSEQ giving junction-only sequences and no quality scores, filtering differed. The method was immunoSEQ multiplex PCR; TCRdb's version includes in-frame clones alone and lacks a portion of them. For V, J and clone size, that table is used; D and trimming come from the DNA. The table includes millions of clones, approximately 94% detected once. This sample was included in a study of shared clonotypes between healthy human individuals. The V end was cut by 0 bases, the J end by 2 bases, with 16 bases between. The CDR3 contains 17 residues. Germline loops: CDR1 LGHNA, CDR2 YSLEER.

This TCR came from a man aged 18 to 30 in good health. Sequenced: naive CD8+ T cells sorted from blood. The rearrangement uses TRBV4-3 and TRBJ2-5; D tentatively reads TRBD1 or TRBD2 (5 bases each). The DNA for the CDR3 is TGCGCCAGCAGCCAAGATGGGAGCGGTTGGGGGCAAGAGACCCAGTACTTC. It is translated as CASSQDGSGWGQETQYF.